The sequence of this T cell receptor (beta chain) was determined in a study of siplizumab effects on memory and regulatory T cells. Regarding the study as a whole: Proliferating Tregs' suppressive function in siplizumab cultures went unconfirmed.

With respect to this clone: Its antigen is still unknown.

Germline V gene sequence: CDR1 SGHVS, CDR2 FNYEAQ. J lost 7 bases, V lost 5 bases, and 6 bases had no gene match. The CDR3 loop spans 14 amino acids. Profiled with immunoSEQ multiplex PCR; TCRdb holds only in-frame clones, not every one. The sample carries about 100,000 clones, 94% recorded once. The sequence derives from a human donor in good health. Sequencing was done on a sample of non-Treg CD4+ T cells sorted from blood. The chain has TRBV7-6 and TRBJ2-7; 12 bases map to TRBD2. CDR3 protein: CASSPTSGGQEQYF. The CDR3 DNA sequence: TGTGCCAGCAGCCCCACTAGCGGGGGGCAGGAGCAGTACTTC.